This T cell receptor (beta chain) was captured by sequencing in a study of T cells in Graves' hyperthyroidism and ophthalmopathy. This clonotype occurred many times. Active moderate-to-severe ophthalmopathy, Clinical Activity Score at least 3, NOSPECS at least 4, under 3 months' duration. Amplification of TCR beta CDR3 regions was performed using RNA transcripts as template. The TCR CDR3 was amplified in a first-round RT-PCR using the HTBI primer set. TCRdb redid the calling of the multiplex PCR reads with MiXCR, one entry per CDR3 protein. Of over 400,000 distinct CDR3 sequences listed, under 15% are singletons. CDR3 length: 12 amino acids. Deletions cut 6 bases from V and 8 bases from J, with 13 bases between. Germline loops: CDR1 MNHNS, CDR2 SASEGT.

This TCR derives from a man aged 18 to 29 with Graves' ophthalmopathy. V is TRBV6-1 and J is TRBJ1-1; TRBD1 might be the D (5 bases). The material sequenced was blood. This CDR3 reads CASSLPRQEAFF. The DNA for the CDR3 is TGTGCCAGCAGCCTGCCCCGACAGGAAGCTTTCTTT.